This TCR beta chain was sequenced during a study of cytomegalovirus exposure and HLA in healthy donors. The repertoire was sequenced with immunoSEQ multiplex PCR; TCRdb's copy has only in-frame clones and lacks some. The sample carries 85,000 to 95,000 clones, around 96% recorded once. Study observations and caveats: First-cohort TCR clusters were later found to tend to co-occur in the roughly 130 validation repertoires.

J gave up 4 bases and V 4 bases, and 6 bases lay outside the gene matches. Per germline, CDR1 SNHLY and CDR2 FYNNEI. CDR3 size: 14 residues. Comments on this clone: Its target is not known.

V gene TRBV2 combines with J gene TRBJ1-2; 7 bases align to TRBD1. The sequence derives from a man between 18 and 29 years old in good health and CMV-seronegative. Sequenced: PBMCs. CDR3 in amino acids: CASSGRQGAYGYTF. DNA of the CDR3: TGTGCCAGCAGTGGGAGACAGGGCGCCTATGGCTACACCTTC.